This is a list of T cell receptor beta chains from one sample in a study of CD8+ T cells in alopecia areata. Produced via immunoSEQ multiplex PCR; TCRdb's table is partial and in-frame only. Here the sample spans fewer than 200,000 clones, approximately 56% being singletons. Source: CD4+ T cells sorted from blood, taken at week 0. The origin of the receptors is a human donor with alopecia areata. CDR3s include the opening cysteine and the closing phenylalanine or tryptophan. The order of the fields is CDR3 protein, CDR3 DNA, clone size, J gene, V gene, D gene. A D gene is named only where the DNA matches it firmly. Rows may omit the clone size; those that give it use once, few, many or a size class.

CDR3 protein: CASSARVSTDTQYF; CDR3 DNA: TGTGCCAGCAGCGCGAGGGTTAGCACAGATACGCAGTATTTT; clone size: .; J gene: TRBJ2-3; V gene: TRBV9; D gene: .
CDR3 protein: CASRPQGSDTGELFF; CDR3 DNA: TGTGCCAGCAGACCACAGGGATCTGACACCGGGGAGCTGTTTTTT; clone size: few; J gene: TRBJ2-2; V gene: TRBV6-1; D gene: .
CDR3 protein: CASSYSVLGTQYF; CDR3 DNA: TGTGCCAGCAGTTACTCAGTATTGGGCACGCAGTATTTT; clone size: once; J gene: TRBJ2-3; V gene: TRBV6-5; D gene: .
CDR3 protein: CASSVEGLGRVIGYTF; CDR3 DNA: TGTGCCAGCAGCGTAGAAGGTCTGGGCAGGGTTATCGGCTACACCTTC; clone size: .; J gene: TRBJ1-2; V gene: TRBV9; D gene: .
CDR3 protein: CASSSYSGANYGYTF; CDR3 DNA: TGTGCCAGCAGTTCCTACAGCGGTGCTAACTATGGCTACACCTTC; clone size: .; J gene: TRBJ1-2; V gene: TRBV6-5; D gene: .
CDR3 protein: CASNLGQGQETQYF; CDR3 DNA: TGTGCCAGCAACCTAGGACAGGGACAAGAGACCCAGTACTTC; clone size: once; J gene: TRBJ2-5; V gene: TRBV5-6; D gene: TRBD1
CDR3 protein: CASSIRRQSYEQYF; CDR3 DNA: TGTGCCAGTAGTATCCGCCGACAGTCCTACGAGCAGTACTTC; clone size: .; J gene: TRBJ2-7; V gene: TRBV19; D gene: .
CDR3 protein: CASGLTDPGGELFF; CDR3 DNA: TGTGCTAGTGGTTTGACCGACCCAGGTGGGGAGCTGTTTTTT; clone size: .; J gene: TRBJ2-2; V gene: TRBV12-5; D gene: .
CDR3 protein: CASSYSRRIKAFF; CDR3 DNA: TGTGCCAGCAGTTACTCTCGGCGTATAAAAGCTTTCTTT; clone size: .; J gene: TRBJ1-1; V gene: TRBV6-5; D gene: .
CDR3 protein: CAWLRQGMNTEAFF; CDR3 DNA: TGTGCCTGGCTTAGACAGGGGATGAACACTGAAGCTTTCTTT; clone size: .; J gene: TRBJ1-1; V gene: TRBV30; D gene: TRBD1
CDR3 protein: CATNRVNGGELFF; CDR3 DNA: TGTGCCACCAACAGGGTGAATGGCGGGGAGCTGTTTTTT; clone size: .; J gene: TRBJ2-2; V gene: TRBV15; D gene: .
CDR3 protein: CSVEMGRATQAFF; CDR3 DNA: TGCAGCGTTGAAATGGGGCGGGCAACTCAAGCTTTCTTT; clone size: .; J gene: TRBJ1-1; V gene: TRBV29-1; D gene: .
CDR3 protein: CASSLGTYSNEQYF; CDR3 DNA: TGTGCCAGCAGCCTTGGCACCTATAGCAACGAGCAGTACTTC; clone size: few; J gene: TRBJ2-7; V gene: TRBV5-6; D gene: .
CDR3 protein: CASSSRGPNTGELFF; CDR3 DNA: TGTGCCAGCAGCTCCCGGGGACCGAACACCGGGGAGCTGTTTTTT; clone size: .; J gene: TRBJ2-2; V gene: TRBV5-6; D gene: .
CDR3 protein: CASSLRGKSTEAFF; CDR3 DNA: TGCGCCAGCAGCTTACGGGGGAAGAGCACTGAAGCTTTCTTT; clone size: once; J gene: TRBJ1-1; V gene: TRBV5-1; D gene: .
CDR3 protein: CSARGTGGYTF; CDR3 DNA: TGCAGCGCACGAGGGACGGGCGGCTACACCTTC; clone size: .; J gene: TRBJ1-2; V gene: TRBV29-1; D gene: .
CDR3 protein: CASTTREGHGYTF; CDR3 DNA: TGTGCCAGCACCACCCGCGAGGGTCATGGCTACACCTTC; clone size: .; J gene: TRBJ1-2; V gene: TRBV6-5; D gene: .
CDR3 protein: CASSFRENYGYTF; CDR3 DNA: TGTGCCAGCAGTTTCCGGGAAAACTATGGCTACACCTTC; clone size: .; J gene: TRBJ1-2; V gene: TRBV27; D gene: .
CDR3 protein: CSVRTIGSHEQYF; CDR3 DNA: TGCAGCGTCCGCACGATAGGTAGCCACGAGCAGTACTTC; clone size: few; J gene: TRBJ2-7; V gene: TRBV29-1; D gene: .
CDR3 protein: CASSRIQETQYF; CDR3 DNA: TGTGCCAGCAGCCGTATCCAGGAGACCCAGTACTTC; clone size: few; J gene: TRBJ2-5; V gene: TRBV6-5; D gene: .
CDR3 protein: CSVAGRQGLTEAFF; CDR3 DNA: TGCAGCGTTGCGGGGCGACAGGGACTCACTGAAGCTTTCTTT; clone size: .; J gene: TRBJ1-1; V gene: TRBV29-1; D gene: TRBD1
CDR3 protein: CAIRGTGDNTEAFF; CDR3 DNA: TGTGCCATCAGGGGGACAGGGGATAACACTGAAGCTTTCTTT; clone size: .; J gene: TRBJ1-1; V gene: TRBV10-3; D gene: TRBD1
CDR3 protein: CAWGPKGLGNQPQHF; CDR3 DNA: TGTGCCTGGGGTCCAAAAGGGTTAGGAAATCAGCCCCAGCATTTT; clone size: once; J gene: TRBJ1-5; V gene: TRBV30; D gene: .
CDR3 protein: CSVVMTSIETQYF; CDR3 DNA: TGCAGCGTTGTGATGACTAGTATAGAGACCCAGTACTTC; clone size: .; J gene: TRBJ2-5; V gene: TRBV29-1; D gene: .
CDR3 protein: CASSYGQNYGYTF; CDR3 DNA: TGTGCCAGCAGCTACGGACAGAACTATGGCTACACCTTC; clone size: .; J gene: TRBJ1-2; V gene: TRBV7-9; D gene: .
CDR3 protein: CASSPEWSYQETQYF; CDR3 DNA: TGTGCCAGCAGCCCAGAATGGAGTTACCAAGAGACCCAGTACTTC; clone size: .; J gene: TRBJ2-5; V gene: TRBV27; D gene: .
CDR3 protein: CASSLARLVHEQYF; CDR3 DNA: TGTGCCAGCAGCTTAGCGCGACTAGTCCACGAGCAGTACTTC; clone size: .; J gene: TRBJ2-7; V gene: TRBV7-2; D gene: .